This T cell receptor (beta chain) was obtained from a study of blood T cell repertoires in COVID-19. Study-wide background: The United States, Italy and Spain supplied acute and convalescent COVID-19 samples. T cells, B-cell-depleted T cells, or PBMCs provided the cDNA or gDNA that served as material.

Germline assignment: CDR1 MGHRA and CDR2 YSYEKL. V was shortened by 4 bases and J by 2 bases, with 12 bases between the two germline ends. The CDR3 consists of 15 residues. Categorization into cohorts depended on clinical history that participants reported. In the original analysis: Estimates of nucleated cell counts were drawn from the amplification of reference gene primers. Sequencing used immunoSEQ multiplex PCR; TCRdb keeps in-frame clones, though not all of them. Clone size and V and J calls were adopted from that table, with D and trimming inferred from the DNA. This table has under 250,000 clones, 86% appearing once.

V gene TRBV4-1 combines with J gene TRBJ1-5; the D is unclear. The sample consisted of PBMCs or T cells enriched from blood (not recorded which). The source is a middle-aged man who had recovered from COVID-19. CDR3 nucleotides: TGCGCCAGCAGCCGACTGGGTTTTGGCAATCAGCCCCAGCATTTT. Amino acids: CASSRLGFGNQPQHF.